These T cell receptor beta chains were read from a single sample in a study of T cell repertoires in cytomegalovirus infection. These receptors are not linked to any known antigen. TCRdb ran MiXCR on the reads and lists one entry per CDR3 protein. Among approximately 340,000 distinct CDR3 sequences, about 28% were seen once, and the ten largest hold around 20%. The sample was cultured PBMCs, taken from culture after CMV antigen stimulation. These receptors were taken from a human donor in good health (CMV status not recorded). Some clones in this sample may be carry-over from other donors' samples. Both conserved end residues are part of each CDR3. D genes are given only for firm matches. Clone sizes are given selectively: once, few, many, or a class where the clone is expanded.

J gene: TRBJ1-1; V gene: TRBV19; D gene: TRBD1; clone size: NA; CDR3 DNA: TGTGCCAGTAGCGTGACAGGGGGGACTGAAGCTTTCTTT; CDR3 protein: CASSVTGGTEAFF
J gene: TRBJ1-5; V gene: TRBV7-8; D gene: TRBD1; clone size: few; CDR3 DNA: TGTGCCAGCAGCTTAGGGGACAGGGTACGATTTCAGCCCCAGCATTTT; CDR3 protein: CASSLGDRVRFQPQHF
J gene: TRBJ1-4; V gene: TRBV7-2; D gene: TRBD1; clone size: many; CDR3 DNA: TGTGCCAGCAAGACCGGGACAGGGACTGAAAAACTGTTTTTT; CDR3 protein: CASKTGTGTEKLFF
J gene: TRBJ2-7; V gene: TRBV7-2; D gene: NA; clone size: many; CDR3 DNA: TGTGCCAGCAGCTTAGCCAGGTTCTACGAGCAGTACTTC; CDR3 protein: CASSLARFYEQYF
J gene: TRBJ2-7; V gene: TRBV12-3/TRBV12-4; D gene: TRBD2; clone size: NA; CDR3 DNA: TGTGCCAGCAGTACCACTAGCGGGGGGGCCTACGAGCAGTACTTC; CDR3 protein: CASSTTSGGAYEQYF
J gene: TRBJ1-3; V gene: TRBV7-6; D gene: NA; clone size: NA; CDR3 DNA: TGTGCCAGCAGGGAGTCGGCCGGAAACACCATATATTTT; CDR3 protein: CASRESAGNTIYF
J gene: TRBJ1-2; V gene: TRBV9; D gene: NA; clone size: NA; CDR3 DNA: TGTGCCAGCAGCCCCCTCCGTTGGACTAACTATGGCTACACCTTC; CDR3 protein: CASSPLRWTNYGYTF
J gene: TRBJ1-5; V gene: TRBV7-3; D gene: NA; clone size: NA; CDR3 DNA: TGTGCCAGCAGCTTAATGGGCCCACCTAATAGCAATCAGCCCCAGCATTTT; CDR3 protein: CASSLMGPPNSNQPQHF
J gene: TRBJ1-6; V gene: TRBV10-3; D gene: TRBD1; clone size: once; CDR3 DNA: TGTGCCATCAGCCCGGGGACAGGGGTCTCACCCCTCCACTTT; CDR3 protein: CAISPGTGVSPLHF
J gene: TRBJ1-2; V gene: TRBV7-2; D gene: NA; clone size: few; CDR3 DNA: TGTGCCAGCAGCCGGGACGTCGGCGGCTACACCTTC; CDR3 protein: CASSRDVGGYTF
J gene: TRBJ2-7; V gene: TRBV27; D gene: TRBD1; clone size: NA; CDR3 DNA: TGTGCCAGCAGTCTGCTACCATCGGACAGGGGAGCCTACGAGCAGTACTTC; CDR3 protein: CASSLLPSDRGAYEQYF
J gene: TRBJ1-4; V gene: TRBV15; D gene: TRBD1; clone size: NA; CDR3 DNA: TGTGCCACCAGTCCTCAGGGGGCGCCGGGTGAAAAACTGTTTTTT; CDR3 protein: CATSPQGAPGEKLFF
J gene: TRBJ1-5; V gene: TRBV5-1; D gene: NA; clone size: NA; CDR3 DNA: TGCGCCAGCAGCCCCTCGGGGGAGCAGCCCCAGCATTTT; CDR3 protein: CASSPSGEQPQHF
J gene: TRBJ1-1; V gene: TRBV12-5; D gene: NA; clone size: few; CDR3 DNA: TGTGCTAGTGGTTTAGAAAGGGCAGGGATCGCTGAAGCTTTCTTT; CDR3 protein: CASGLERAGIAEAFF
J gene: TRBJ2-7; V gene: TRBV28; D gene: NA; clone size: NA; CDR3 DNA: TGTGCCAGCAGTAGGGCTCGGGAGCAGTACTTC; CDR3 protein: CASSRAREQYF
J gene: TRBJ2-1; V gene: TRBV19; D gene: TRBD1; clone size: NA; CDR3 DNA: TGTGCCAGTATACAAGGGGGCGCCTACAATGAGCAGTTCTTC; CDR3 protein: CASIQGGAYNEQFF
J gene: TRBJ2-2; V gene: TRBV10-3; D gene: TRBD2; clone size: NA; CDR3 DNA: TGTGCCATTAGCCCGGGACTAGCGGGGGCGGCGCGTTCGAACACCGGGGAGCTGTTTTTT; CDR3 protein: CAISPGLAGAARSNTGELFF
J gene: TRBJ1-3; V gene: TRBV12-3/TRBV12-4; D gene: NA; clone size: many; CDR3 DNA: TGTGCCAGCAGTTTCGATCGGTCTGGAAACACCATATATTTT; CDR3 protein: CASSFDRSGNTIYF
J gene: TRBJ1-1; V gene: TRBV19; D gene: NA; clone size: few; CDR3 DNA: TGTGCCAGTAGTATAGAAACTTTGACAGAGATGAACACTGAAGCTTTCTTT; CDR3 protein: CASSIETLTEMNTEAFF
J gene: TRBJ1-4; V gene: TRBV28; D gene: NA; clone size: many; CDR3 DNA: TGTGCCAGCAGTATCCGACAGGCAGAAAAACTGTTTTTT; CDR3 protein: CASSIRQAEKLFF
J gene: TRBJ2-7; V gene: TRBV7-6; D gene: NA; clone size: few; CDR3 DNA: TGTGCCAGCAGCTTAGATGGGAGGCCGAACTACGAGCAGTACTTC; CDR3 protein: CASSLDGRPNYEQYF
J gene: TRBJ2-2; V gene: TRBV7-6; D gene: NA; clone size: NA; CDR3 DNA: TGTGCCAGCAGCCCCGCGGTCACCGGGGAGCTGTTTTTT; CDR3 protein: CASSPAVTGELFF
J gene: TRBJ2-1; V gene: TRBV5-5; D gene: TRBD1; clone size: NA; CDR3 DNA: TGTGCCAGCAGCTTGGGACAGGGCAATGAGCAGTTCTTC; CDR3 protein: CASSLGQGNEQFF
J gene: TRBJ2-7; V gene: TRBV7-2; D gene: NA; clone size: many; CDR3 DNA: TGTGCCAGCAGCCTCACGACAGCCTCCTACGAGCAGTACTTC; CDR3 protein: CASSLTTASYEQYF
J gene: TRBJ2-1; V gene: TRBV20-1; D gene: NA; clone size: few; CDR3 DNA: TGCGGATGGGGGGGCAACAATGAGCAGTTCTTC; CDR3 protein: CGWGGNNEQFF
J gene: TRBJ2-7; V gene: TRBV2; D gene: NA; clone size: NA; CDR3 DNA: TGTGCCAGCACTGCACGGACACCTATATACGAGCAGTACTTC; CDR3 protein: CASTARTPIYEQYF
J gene: TRBJ2-7; V gene: TRBV28; D gene: NA; clone size: NA; CDR3 DNA: TGTGCCAGCAGTTCTGAACCCCACCCCCGCGGCGGCTCCGGATACTACGAGCAGTACTTC; CDR3 protein: CASSSEPHPRGGSGYYEQYF
J gene: TRBJ2-7; V gene: TRBV5-4; D gene: NA; clone size: many; CDR3 DNA: TGTGCCAGCTCAAAGGAGGGACCTTACGAGCAGTACTTC; CDR3 protein: CASSKEGPYEQYF
J gene: TRBJ2-7; V gene: TRBV6-1; D gene: TRBD2; clone size: NA; CDR3 DNA: TGTGCCAGCAGTTCCCCGACTAGCGGAAGATACGAGCAGTACTTC; CDR3 protein: CASSSPTSGRYEQYF
J gene: TRBJ1-2; V gene: TRBV10-3; D gene: NA; clone size: NA; CDR3 DNA: TGTGCCCCCTTAGAGGGCCCGGCCTATGGCTACACCTTC; CDR3 protein: CAPLEGPAYGYTF
J gene: TRBJ1-6; V gene: TRBV28; D gene: TRBD1; clone size: NA; CDR3 DNA: TGTGCCAGCAGTGGAAACAGGGGAACAAATAATTCACCCCTCCACTTT; CDR3 protein: CASSGNRGTNNSPLHF
J gene: TRBJ1-1; V gene: TRBV7-2; D gene: NA; clone size: few; CDR3 DNA: TGTGTCAGCAGCTTCGAGGGGCGGAACACTGAAGCTTTCTTT; CDR3 protein: CVSSFEGRNTEAFF
J gene: TRBJ1-5; V gene: TRBV12-5; D gene: NA; clone size: few; CDR3 DNA: TGTGCTAGTGGTTTGGTAGTAGGACCCGCGGGACGCAATCAGCCCCAGCATTTT; CDR3 protein: CASGLVVGPAGRNQPQHF
J gene: TRBJ2-3; V gene: TRBV6-8; D gene: NA; clone size: NA; CDR3 DNA: TGTGCCAGCAGTTTCTCCCGGGCAGATACGCAGTATTTT; CDR3 protein: CASSFSRADTQYF
J gene: TRBJ1-1; V gene: TRBV19; D gene: NA; clone size: few; CDR3 DNA: TGTGCCAGTAGTAAACAGGTCGACACTGAAGCTTTCTTT; CDR3 protein: CASSKQVDTEAFF
J gene: TRBJ2-5; V gene: TRBV7-2; D gene: NA; clone size: NA; CDR3 DNA: TGTGCCAGCGGGATCTCACGGTCCCAAGAGACCCAGTACTTC; CDR3 protein: CASGISRSQETQYF
J gene: TRBJ1-2; V gene: TRBV6-5; D gene: TRBD1; clone size: NA; CDR3 DNA: TGTGCCAGCAGTCTCTCACAGGGGAGATATGGCTACACCTTC; CDR3 protein: CASSLSQGRYGYTF
J gene: TRBJ1-3; V gene: TRBV7-9; D gene: NA; clone size: many; CDR3 DNA: TGTGCCAGCAGCCCCCCACCCTCTGGAAACACCATATATTTT; CDR3 protein: CASSPPPSGNTIYF
J gene: TRBJ2-2; V gene: TRBV7-8; D gene: NA; clone size: NA; CDR3 DNA: TGTGCCAGCAGCTTAGATTCCAGGGCTACCACCTCGAACACCGGGGAGCTGTTTTTT; CDR3 protein: CASSLDSRATTSNTGELFF
J gene: TRBJ1-2; V gene: TRBV12-5; D gene: TRBD1; clone size: few; CDR3 DNA: TGTGCTAGTGGTCGGACAGGGGGCCTCTATGGCTACACCTTC; CDR3 protein: CASGRTGGLYGYTF
J gene: TRBJ1-2; V gene: TRBV6-5; D gene: NA; clone size: NA; CDR3 DNA: TGTGCCAGCAGTTCCCTCGGGCCGAACTATGGCTACACCTTC; CDR3 protein: CASSSLGPNYGYTF
J gene: TRBJ2-5; V gene: TRBV20-1; D gene: NA; clone size: NA; CDR3 DNA: TGCAGTGCTAGAAGGCGGGGCGGGCAAGAGACCCAGTACTTC; CDR3 protein: CSARRRGGQETQYF
J gene: TRBJ2-1; V gene: TRBV18; D gene: NA; clone size: NA; CDR3 DNA: TGTGCCAGCTCACCAGCGGGGTTCTCCTACAATGAGCAGTTCTTC; CDR3 protein: CASSPAGFSYNEQFF
J gene: TRBJ1-2; V gene: TRBV5-4; D gene: TRBD1; clone size: NA; CDR3 DNA: TGTGCCAGCAGCTTGGCAGGGGGCGACTCTTCCTACACCTTC; CDR3 protein: CASSLAGGDSSYTF
J gene: TRBJ2-1; V gene: TRBV6-5; D gene: NA; clone size: once; CDR3 DNA: TGTGCCAGCAGTGAAATCCCAGGGCAGTTCTTC; CDR3 protein: CASSEIPGQFF
J gene: TRBJ2-1; V gene: TRBV11-2; D gene: TRBD2; clone size: many; CDR3 DNA: TGTGCCAGCAGCCCTCGGCGGGGGGGGTATTGGGAGCAGTTCTTC; CDR3 protein: CASSPRRGGYWEQFF